This T cell receptor (beta chain) is from a study of blood T cell repertoires in COVID-19. Only one count was recorded for this clone. Authors' analysis steps: Counts of nucleated cells, estimated from reference gene primer amplification, were obtained. Repertoires were generated with immunoSEQ multiplex PCR, while TCRdb's copy carries only in-frame clones and drops some. The V and J calls and clone size are taken from that table; D and trimming were inferred from the DNA. The top ten hold approximately 18% of the sample, which has about 340,000 clones, roughly nine tenths seen once. The study recruited people aged roughly 18 to 100 years across some 23 US areas. Germline V lookup: CDR1 MDHEN, CDR2 SYDVKM. This CDR3 comprises 11 residues. With 8 bases removed from V and 3 bases from J, the gap between germline ends came to 7 bases.

The sequenced sample consisted of PBMCs or T cells enriched from blood (not recorded which). The chain uses TRBV28 and TRBJ2-5; D is unresolved. This receptor was identified in a woman in her 30s who had recovered from COVID-19. The CDR3, as DNA: TGTGCCAGCGAGGCGGAAGAGACCCAGTACTTC. Amino acids: CASEAEETQYF.